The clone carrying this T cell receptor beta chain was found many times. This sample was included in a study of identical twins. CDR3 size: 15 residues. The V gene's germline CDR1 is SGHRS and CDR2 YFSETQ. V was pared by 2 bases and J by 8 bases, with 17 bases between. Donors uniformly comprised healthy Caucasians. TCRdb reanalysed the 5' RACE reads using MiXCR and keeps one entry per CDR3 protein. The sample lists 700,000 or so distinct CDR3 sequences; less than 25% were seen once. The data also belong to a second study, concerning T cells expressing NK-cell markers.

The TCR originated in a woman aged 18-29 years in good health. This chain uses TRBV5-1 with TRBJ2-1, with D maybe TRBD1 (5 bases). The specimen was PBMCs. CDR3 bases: TGCGCCAGCAGCTTTTTCCGGCAGGGTCGGGATGAGCAGTTCTTC. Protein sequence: CASSFFRQGRDEQFF.